This TCR beta chain was obtained from a study of T cells in localized non-small cell lung cancer. Study conclusions and caveats: There were a median around 57 of the top 100 tumor clones appearing in adjacent lung. Among the tissues sampled, uninvolved adjacent lung had the highest T cell clonality, above tumor. Those with higher blood T cell density had longer overall survival. Owing to sequencing of a solitary tumor region, heterogeneity cannot be discounted.

On this clone: Its target is not known.

Trimming took 4 bases from V and 3 from J, leaving 18 bases between them. The CDR3 loop spans 16 amino acids. TCRdb keeps only in-frame clones here, not all; method: immunoSEQ multiplex PCR. The top ten clones hold about 7.5% of a sample with more than 7,500 clones, around 92% of them seen once. The sample consisted of peripheral blood, taken before any cancer treatment. The V and J genes are TRBV23-1 and TRBJ1-1; possible D gene TRBD1, 5 bases. TRBV23-1 has ORF status, its function being uncertain. The clonotype originates from a woman aged 35 to 75 with stage I squamous cell lung carcinoma. CDR3 sequence (DNA): TGCGCCAGCAGTCCCCCACAGACAGCTATGGACACTGAAGCTTTCTTT. Its protein product is CASSPPQTAMDTEAFF.